Listed below are T cell receptor beta chains from one sample, sequenced in a study of shared clonotypes between healthy human individuals. TCRdb keeps only in-frame clones here, not all; method: immunoSEQ multiplex PCR. The table records roughly 2.2 million clones, 90% to 95% of them present only once. Material: naive CD4+ T cells from PBMCs. The source of these receptors is a man between 18 and 35 years old in good health. Some clones in this sample may be carry-over from other donors' samples. Both conserved end residues are part of each CDR3. The order of the fields is V gene, J gene, D gene, clone size, CDR3 protein, CDR3 DNA. D genes are given only for firm matches. Clone size is not always given. Where it is, it says once, few, many or a class for expanded clones.

TRBV11-2,TRBJ2-5,-,-,CASSLSTVYQETQYF,TGTGCCAGCAGCTTGTCCACAGTCTATCAAGAGACCCAGTACTTC
TRBV6-1,TRBJ1-2,-,-,CASSDGPYGYTF,TGTGCCAGCAGTGACGGACCCTATGGCTACACCTTC
TRBV19,TRBJ1-2,-,-,CASSTTGATNYGYTF,TGTGCCAGTAGTACCACAGGAGCTACTAACTATGGCTACACCTTC
TRBV18,TRBJ2-3,-,-,CASSPGRSTDTQYF,TGTGCCAGCTCACCGGGGCGGAGCACAGATACGCAGTATTTT
TRBV23-1,TRBJ1-4,-,-,CASSPKTTVAKRSEKLFF,TGCGCCAGCAGTCCCAAGACCACAGTAGCAAAGAGAAGTGAAAAACTGTTTTTT
TRBV4-3,TRBJ1-2,-,-,CASSQVDTGYGYTF,TGCGCCAGCAGCCAAGTTGACACCGGCTATGGCTACACCTTC
TRBV7-2,TRBJ2-5,-,-,CASSLISQQETQYF,TGTGCCAGCAGCTTAATTTCACAGCAAGAGACCCAGTACTTC
TRBV6-5,TRBJ1-1,-,-,CASSGRLANTEAFF,TGTGCCAGCAGTGGGAGGCTTGCGAACACTGAAGCTTTCTTT
TRBV7-9,TRBJ1-1,-,-,CASSPTPNTEAFF,TGTGCCAGCAGCCCTACCCCGAACACTGAAGCTTTCTTT
TRBV28,TRBJ2-3,-,-,CASSSLGRTSTDTQYF,TGTGCCAGCAGTTCCCTTGGGAGGACTAGCACAGATACGCAGTATTTT
TRBV21-1,TRBJ1-5,-,-,CASSSRQGNPPQHF,TGTGCCAGCAGCAGTAGACAGGGAAACCCGCCCCAGCATTTT
TRBV5-1,TRBJ2-7,-,-,CASSPQPGTHEQYF,TGCGCCAGCAGCCCCCAGCCGGGTACCCACGAGCAGTACTTC
TRBV28,TRBJ2-3,TRBD2,-,CASSQSGSGLGTDTQYF,TGTGCCAGCAGTCAGAGCGGGAGCGGATTGGGCACAGATACGCAGTATTTT
TRBV18,TRBJ1-4,-,-,CASSPPGIPNEKLFF,TGTGCCAGCTCACCACCGGGGATTCCTAATGAAAAACTGTTTTTT
TRBV9,TRBJ2-2,TRBD2,-,CASIRTSGPVTTGELFF,TGTGCCAGCATTCGGACTAGCGGCCCCGTGACCACCGGGGAGCTGTTTTTT
TRBV9,TRBJ1-1,-,once,CASSGVNTEAFF,TGTGCCAGCAGCGGTGTAAACACTGAAGCTTTCTTT
TRBV6-5,TRBJ1-2,-,-,CASSYSGTPTGYTF,TGTGCCAGCAGTTACTCCGGGACACCCACTGGCTACACCTTC
TRBV7-2,TRBJ2-1,TRBD2,-,CASSLRGGLVDEQFF,TGTGCCAGCAGCTTACGGGGGGGACTAGTCGATGAGCAGTTCTTC
TRBV5-1,TRBJ2-3,-,-,CASSLLRSGGDTQYF,TGCGCCAGCAGCTTGCTTAGGTCAGGAGGAGATACGCAGTATTTT
TRBV27,TRBJ2-7,-,-,CASSFSRTYEQYF,TGTGCCAGCAGTTTTTCACGGACCTACGAGCAGTACTTC
TRBV18,TRBJ2-7,-,-,CASSPSQFQGHEQYF,TGTGCCAGCTCACCCTCCCAATTCCAGGGTCACGAGCAGTACTTC
TRBV25-1,TRBJ2-2,-,few,CASLWTDTGELFF,TGTGCCAGCCTCTGGACCGACACCGGGGAGCTGTTTTTT
TRBV7-8,TRBJ2-7,TRBD2,once,CASSLGLARGYEQYF,TGTGCCAGCAGCTTAGGACTAGCACGGGGCTACGAGCAGTACTTC
TRBV13,TRBJ2-3,-,-,CASSIKRTDTQYF,TGTGCCAGCAGCATAAAGCGTACAGATACGCAGTATTTT
TRBV13,TRBJ2-1,-,-,CASSLGELHYNEQFF,TGTGCCAGCAGCTTGGGGGAGCTGCACTACAATGAGCAGTTCTTC
TRBV6-4,TRBJ1-1,-,-,CASSGNTTGLNTEAFF,TGTGCCAGCAGTGGCAATACGACGGGACTGAACACTGAAGCTTTCTTT